Presented here are 3 T cell receptor beta chains from one specimen sequenced in a study of response to subunit inactivated influenza vaccine. A single record per CDR3 protein comes from TCRdb applying MiXCR to the RT-PCR reads. This table holds more than 200,000 distinct CDR3 sequences, roughly an eighth found once. The specimen was non-naive T cells sorted from PBMCs, collected 14 to 15 days before vaccination. All receptors derive from a man aged 50 to 59 who received an inactivated influenza vaccine.

CDR3 DNA sequence: TGCAGTGCAGGGGGCGGCTACGAGCAGTACTTC. This sequence encodes CSAGGGYEQYF. V and J are TRBV20-1 and TRBJ2-7, with TRBD1 matching 7 bases. Germline CDR1 reads DFQATT; CDR2 reads SNEGSKA (reference sequence). The CDR3 contains 11 residues. Losses at the gene ends were 6 bases for V and 3 bases for J; bases not matched to a gene: 2.

Ten or more counts support this clonotype. The chain employs TRBV7-6 and TRBJ2-3; weak D call: TRBD2 (6 bases). Germline V gene data show CDR1 as SGHVS and CDR2 as FNYEAQ. The CDR3 covers 15 residues. The V and J ends lost 3 bases and 1 base respectively, with 11 bases between them. CDR3 in amino acids: CASSFGGSRTDTQYF. As DNA, the CDR3 is TGTGCCAGCAGCTTCGGGGGATCCCGCACAGATACGCAGTATTTT.

The table lists this clonotype with a few counts. This chain joins TRBV6-2 or TRBV6-3 and TRBJ2-5; 10 bases are a match to TRBD2. With V trimmed by 10 bases and J by 2 bases, 10 bases remained unmatched. Germline V gives CDR1 MNHEY, CDR2 SVGEGT. This CDR3 contains 15 residues. The CDR3 region is CATERASGGQETQYF. In nucleotides, the CDR3 is TGTGCCACCGAACGGGCTAGCGGGGGTCAAGAGACCCAGTACTTC.